This is a list of T cell receptor beta chains from one sample in a study of blood T cell repertoires in COVID-19. TCRdb's table, derived via immunoSEQ multiplex PCR, lists solely in-frame clones and lacks some. In the table there are over 150,000 clones, roughly four fifths of which are singletons. The sequenced sample consisted of peripheral blood. Receptors were obtained from a human donor in a cohort sampled during active COVID-19. Both conserved end residues are part of each CDR3. The order of the fields is CDR3 length, clone size, D gene, V gene, J gene, CDR3 protein, CDR3 DNA. The D gene is left open where the match is weak. Not every row has a clone size; where given, it reads once, few, many or a size class.

18	NA	NA	TRBV7-3	TRBJ1-1	CASSSHPREVGANTEAFF	TGTGCCAGCAGCTCTCACCCCCGAGAGGTAGGGGCGAACACTGAAGCTTTCTTT
15	NA	TRBD1	TRBV6-1	TRBJ1-2	CASSEARTGVYGYTF	TGTGCCAGCAGTGAAGCACGGACAGGGGTCTATGGCTACACCTTC
14	NA	NA	TRBV18	TRBJ2-7	CASSPQGHSYEQYF	TGTGCCAGCTCACCTCAGGGGCATTCCTACGAGCAGTACTTC
16	NA	TRBD2	TRBV7-8	TRBJ2-5	CASSLGHGGAGETQYF	TGTGCCAGCAGCTTAGGACACGGGGGGGCCGGGGAGACCCAGTACTTC
14	NA	NA	TRBV6-1	TRBJ1-3	CASSEARVGNTIYF	TGTGCCAGCAGTGAAGCCCGGGTTGGAAACACCATATATTTT
13	NA	TRBD1	TRBV6-5	TRBJ1-5	CASSYTGDQPQHF	TGTGCCAGCAGTTACACAGGGGATCAGCCCCAGCATTTT
15	NA	TRBD2	TRBV18	TRBJ2-1	CASSPWTSGYNEQFF	TGTGCCAGCTCACCCTGGACTAGCGGATACAATGAGCAGTTCTTC
14	NA	TRBD1	TRBV2	TRBJ1-2	CASSGGQGLYGYTF	TGTGCCAGCAGTGGGGGACAGGGCCTCTATGGCTACACCTTC
16	NA	NA	TRBV4-1	TRBJ1-1	CASSQWPGGRETEAFF	TGCGCCAGCAGCCAATGGCCCGGGGGGCGCGAAACTGAAGCTTTCTTT
13	NA	TRBD1	TRBV28	TRBJ2-1	CASRGTGSNEQFF	TGTGCCAGCAGGGGGACAGGGAGTAATGAGCAGTTCTTC
16	NA	NA	TRBV7-9	TRBJ1-4	CASSFTGNPTNEKLFF	TGTGCCAGCAGTTTTACAGGGAATCCAACTAATGAAAAACTGTTTTTT
13	once	NA	TRBV19	TRBJ1-5	CASSMTTNQPQHF	TGTGCCAGTAGTATGACAACTAATCAGCCCCAGCATTTT
13	NA	NA	TRBV6-5	TRBJ1-2	CASSYSGGYGYTF	TGTGCCAGCAGTTACTCAGGGGGCTATGGCTACACCTTC
16	NA	NA	TRBV19	TRBJ2-1	CASSPPDISSYNEQFF	TGTGCCAGTAGTCCCCCGGACATAAGCTCCTACAATGAGCAGTTCTTC
16	NA	TRBD1	TRBV25-1	TRBJ1-4	CASSEFGGTGVEKLFF	TGTGCCAGCAGTGAATTTGGGGGGACAGGGGTCGAAAAACTGTTTTTT
14	NA	TRBD1	TRBV9	TRBJ1-2	CASSVGQGRTGYTF	TGTGCCAGCAGCGTAGGACAGGGAAGAACGGGCTACACCTTC